This T cell receptor (beta chain) derives from a study of blood T cell repertoires in COVID-19. In the study overall: The analysed material was cDNA or gDNA that came from T cells, B-cell-depleted T cells, or PBMCs.

Looked up from germline, CDR1 is SGHNT and CDR2 is YYREEE (reference sequence). Between the trimmed V and J ends, which lost 4 bases and 14 bases, there was a span of 24 bases. This CDR3 comprises 14 residues. The table came from immunoSEQ multiplex PCR; TCRdb's copy has only in-frame clones and leaves some out. Of approximately 160,000 clones listed, approximately 80% are singletons. The J gene is TRBJ2-5, the V gene TRBV5-4; D is possibly TRBD1 (6 bases). This receptor was taken from a human donor in a cohort sampled during active COVID-19. Sequencing input: peripheral blood. The CDR3: CASSQTGYAVAPYF. As DNA, the CDR3 is TGTGCCAGCAGCCAGACAGGCTACGCCGTTGCTCCCTACTTC.